Shown below are 12 T cell receptor beta chains from a single sample sequenced in a study of Ad26.COV2.S vaccination and SARS-CoV-2 variants. Profiling relied on immunoSEQ multiplex PCR, and the TCRdb table lists in-frame clones only, not all of them. The sample consists of around 270,000 clones, approximately 90% of them appearing once. Stated treatment: around 19 received Ad26.COV2.S at low or high dose, single or two shots; a few received placebo; per-sample allocation not given. Sampling happened 63 days after the first vaccine or placebo injection. The material was peripheral blood, obtained in a trial of Ad26.COV2.S vaccine versus placebo. These receptors all stem from a person aged 18-65 years who received the Ad26.COV2.S COVID-19 vaccine or a placebo.

The V gene is TRBV19, the J gene TRBJ2-5; D gene unclear. Germline V gene lookup returns CDR1 LNHDA and CDR2 SQIVND (reference sequence). The length of the CDR3 is 14 residues. V was cut by 4 bases and J by 5 bases, with 14 bases left in between. The CDR3 bases are TGTGCCAGTAGTACCCTGAGCGCCCGGGAGACCCAGTACTTC. Amino acids: CASSTLSARETQYF.

The chain recombines TRBV4-3 with TRBJ2-3; 7 bases agree with TRBD2. CDR1 LGHNA and CDR2 YSLEER come from the germline V gene. The CDR3 length is 19 residues. Trimming cost V 0 bases and J 2 bases; bases outside gene matches: 14. CDR3 protein: CASSQEPPRSSGTTDTQYF. The CDR3 DNA sequence: TGCGCCAGCAGCCAAGAGCCTCCCAGATCAAGCGGGACCACAGATACGCAGTATTTT.

The V call is TRBV7-9, the J call TRBJ1-4; no definite D call. From germline, CDR1 is SEHNR and CDR2 FQNEAQ (reference sequence). This CDR3 spans 13 amino acids. Trimming shortened V by 5 bases and J by 4 bases, and 8 bases separated the two germline ends. The chain's CDR3 is CASSLKSNEKLFF. In nucleotides, the CDR3 is TGTGCCAGCAGCCTCAAAAGTAATGAAAAACTGTTTTTT. The entire variable domain, with the rest obtained from reference TRBV7-9 and TRBJ1-4, is as follows: DTGVSQNPRHKITKRGQNVTFRCDPISEHNRLYWYRQTLGQGPEFLTYFQNEAQLEKSRLLSDRFSAERPKGSFSTLEIQRTEQGDSAMYLCASSLKSNEKLFFGSGTQLSVL.

The V gene is TRBV6-2 or TRBV6-3, the J gene TRBJ2-5; perhaps D is TRBD1 or TRBD2 (5 bases each). This CDR3 region has 15 residues. V was pared by 5 bases and J by 5 bases, with 18 bases between. Germline CDR1 and CDR2: MNHEY and SVGEGT. CDR3 residues: CASSQQKGAGETQYF. The DNA for the CDR3 is TGTGCCAGCAGTCAACAGAAAGGGGCGGGCGAGACCCAGTACTTC.

This chain uses TRBV5-1 with TRBJ2-7; possibly TRBD1 for D (5 bases). The germline CDR1 and CDR2 sequences are SGHRS and YFSETQ. The CDR3 is made up of 14 amino acids. V lost 4 bases to trimming and J lost 0 bases, with 11 bases between them. The CDR3 DNA reads TGCGCCAGCAGCGTAAATACAGGCTCCTACGAGCAGTACTTC. Encoded protein: CASSVNTGSYEQYF.

The chain uses TRBV5-1 and TRBJ2-1; TRBD1 matches 7 bases. The CDR3 is 15 amino acids. Germline V gives CDR1 SGHRS, CDR2 YFSETQ. With V trimmed by 4 bases and J by 0 bases, 4 bases remained unmatched. CDR3 nucleotides: TGCGCCAGCAGCCAGGGACAGAGCTCCTACAATGAGCAGTTCTTC. It yields the protein CASSQGQSSYNEQFF.

The chain recombines TRBV24-1 with TRBJ1-5, with 11 positions matching TRBD1. The V segment lost 4 bases and the J segment 4 bases; nucleotides outside the gene matches: 5. The germline V gene has CDR1 KGHDR and CDR2 SFDVKD. CDR3 length: 16 residues. In DNA, the CDR3 is TGTGCCACCAGTGACCCGGGACAGGGGGGAAATCAGCCCCAGCATTTT. Its protein is CATSDPGQGGNQPQHF.

The chain has TRBV19 and TRBJ2-5; 8 bases line up with TRBD2. Looked up from germline, CDR1 is LNHDA and CDR2 is SQIVND (reference sequence). CDR3 length: 16 residues. V trimming: 6 bases; J trimming: 4 bases; junction bases outside the gene matches: 13. CDR3 amino acids: CASRSSGTRGGETQYF. The CDR3 region has the DNA TGTGCCAGTAGAAGCTCCGGGACTAGGGGAGGAGAGACCCAGTACTTC.

The chain couples TRBV6-2 or TRBV6-3 to TRBJ2-3; D is unclear. The CDR3 spans 12 residues. Germline V CDR1 and CDR2: MNHEY, SVGEGT. V dropped 6 bases and J dropped 0 bases, with 4 bases sitting between them. In DNA, the CDR3 is TGTGCCAGCAGCTCTAGCACAGATACGCAGTATTTT. It encodes CASSSSTDTQYF.

For the CDR3, the DNA is TGCGCCAGCAGGCGGCGACAGGAGACCCAGTACTTC. Its translation: CASRRRQETQYF. The chain recombines TRBV5-1 with TRBJ2-5; tentatively, D is TRBD1 (5 bases). This CDR3 comprises 12 residues. Germline CDR1 reads SGHRS; CDR2 reads YFSETQ. Trimming left V 5 bases short and J 5 bases short, with 10 bases between.

The chain employs TRBV6-5 and TRBJ2-2; D not resolved. This CDR3 region has 16 residues. The V end lost 0 bases, the J end lost 6 bases, and 14 bases lay between the germline ends. Germline CDR1 is MNHEY and CDR2 is SVGAGI. CDR3 nucleotides: TGTGCCAGCAGTTACTCGGGAACGTTTGGTGCCGGGGAGCTGTTTTTT. Encoded protein: CASSYSGTFGAGELFF.

This chain joins TRBV25-1 and TRBJ2-2, with 8 bases lining up with TRBD2. CDR1 is MGHDK and CDR2 is SYGVNS in the germline V gene. The CDR3 contains 16 residues. V trimming: 1 base; J trimming: 4 bases; junction bases outside the gene matches: 5. The CDR3 coding sequence is TGTGCCAGCAGTGAATCTGGCGGGAGGAGCACCGGGGAGCTGTTTTTT. Translated: CASSESGGRSTGELFF.